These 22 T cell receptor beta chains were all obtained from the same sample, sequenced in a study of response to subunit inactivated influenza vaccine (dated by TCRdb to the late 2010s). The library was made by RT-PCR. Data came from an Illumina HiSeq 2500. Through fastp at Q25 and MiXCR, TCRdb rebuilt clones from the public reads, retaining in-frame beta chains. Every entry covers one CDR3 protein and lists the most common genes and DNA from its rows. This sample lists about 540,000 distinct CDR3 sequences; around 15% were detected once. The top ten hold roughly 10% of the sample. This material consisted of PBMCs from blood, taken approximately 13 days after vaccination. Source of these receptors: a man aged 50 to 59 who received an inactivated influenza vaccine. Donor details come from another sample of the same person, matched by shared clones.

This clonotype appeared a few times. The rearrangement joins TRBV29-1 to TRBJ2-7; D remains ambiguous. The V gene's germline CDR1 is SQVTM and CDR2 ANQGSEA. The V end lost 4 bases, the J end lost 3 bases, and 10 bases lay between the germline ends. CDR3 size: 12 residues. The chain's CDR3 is CSVGVTIYEQYF. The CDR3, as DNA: TGCAGCGTTGGGGTCACAATCTACGAGCAGTACTTC.

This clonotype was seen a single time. CDR3 DNA sequence: TGCGCCAGCAGCTCCACCCCAGGCCGTCCCCCCTACGAGCAGTACTTC. Translating gives CASSSTPGRPPYEQYF. The chain has TRBV5-1 and TRBJ2-7; unclear D gene. V lost 3 bases and J lost 2, with 18 bases in between. CDR3 length: 16 amino acids. Germline V gene sequence: CDR1 SGHRS, CDR2 YFSETQ.

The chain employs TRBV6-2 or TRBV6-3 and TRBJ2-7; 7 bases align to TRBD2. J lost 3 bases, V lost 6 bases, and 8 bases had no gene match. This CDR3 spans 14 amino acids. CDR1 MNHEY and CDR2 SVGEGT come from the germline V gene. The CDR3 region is CASSSLAVIYEQYF. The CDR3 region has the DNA TGTGCCAGCAGCTCGCTAGCGGTGATCTACGAGCAGTACTTC.

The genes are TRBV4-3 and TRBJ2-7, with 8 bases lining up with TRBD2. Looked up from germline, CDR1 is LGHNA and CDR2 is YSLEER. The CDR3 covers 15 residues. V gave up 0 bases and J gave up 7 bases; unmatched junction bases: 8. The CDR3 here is CASSQDPAGEREQYF. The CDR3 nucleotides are TGCGCCAGCAGCCAAGATCCAGCGGGAGAGAGGGAGCAGTACTTC.

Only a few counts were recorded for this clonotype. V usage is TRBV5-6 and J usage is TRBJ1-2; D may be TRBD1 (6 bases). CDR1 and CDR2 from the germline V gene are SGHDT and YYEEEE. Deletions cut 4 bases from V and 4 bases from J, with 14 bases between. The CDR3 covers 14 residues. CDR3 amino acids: CASSNYRATYGYTF. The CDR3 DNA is TGTGCCAGCAGCAATTACAGGGCGACCTATGGCTACACCTTC.

DNA of the CDR3: TGCGCCAGCAGCTTGGACCCCGCGGTTTCCTACGAGCAGTACTTC. This translates into CASSLDPAVSYEQYF. The chain links TRBV5-1 to TRBJ2-7; D call uncertain. V shed 0 bases and J shed 1 base, with 11 bases lying between them. There are 15 residues in the CDR3. Germline values: CDR1 SGHRS, CDR2 YFSETQ. The full variable domain, rest sourced from reference TRBV5-1 and TRBJ2-7, is KAGVTQTPRYLIKTRGQQVTLSCSPISGHRSVSWYQQTPGQGLQFLFEYFSETQRNKGNFPGRFSGRQFSNSRSEMNVSTLELGDSALYLCASSLDPAVSYEQYFGPGTRLTVT.

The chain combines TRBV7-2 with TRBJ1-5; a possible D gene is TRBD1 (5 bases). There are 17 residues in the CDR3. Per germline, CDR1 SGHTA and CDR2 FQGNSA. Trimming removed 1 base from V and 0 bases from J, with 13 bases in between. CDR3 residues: CASSLVGGSYSNQPQHF. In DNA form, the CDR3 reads TGTGCCAGCAGCTTAGTGGGGGGGTCTTATAGCAATCAGCCCCAGCATTTT.

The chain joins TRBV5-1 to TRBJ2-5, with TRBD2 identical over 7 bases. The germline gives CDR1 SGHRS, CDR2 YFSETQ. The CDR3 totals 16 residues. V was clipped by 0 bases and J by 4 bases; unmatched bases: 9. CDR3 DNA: TGCGCCAGCAGCTTGGACGGCGCGGGGGTCGGAGAGACCCAGTACTTC. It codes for CASSLDGAGVGETQYF.

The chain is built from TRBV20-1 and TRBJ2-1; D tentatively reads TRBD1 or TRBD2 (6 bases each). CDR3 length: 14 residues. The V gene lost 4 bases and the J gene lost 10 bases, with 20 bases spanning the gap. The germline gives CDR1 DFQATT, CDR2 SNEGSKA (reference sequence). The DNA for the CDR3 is TGCAGTGCTATTTTGGGGGCGGGGAGAAGGGAGCAGTTCTTC. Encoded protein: CSAILGAGRREQFF.

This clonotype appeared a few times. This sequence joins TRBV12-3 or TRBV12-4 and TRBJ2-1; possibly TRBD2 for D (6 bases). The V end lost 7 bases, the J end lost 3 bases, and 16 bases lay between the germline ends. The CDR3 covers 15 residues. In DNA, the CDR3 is TGTGCCAGCACCGCCCGGTGGGGGGTCTACAATGAGCAGTTCTTC. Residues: CASTARWGVYNEQFF.

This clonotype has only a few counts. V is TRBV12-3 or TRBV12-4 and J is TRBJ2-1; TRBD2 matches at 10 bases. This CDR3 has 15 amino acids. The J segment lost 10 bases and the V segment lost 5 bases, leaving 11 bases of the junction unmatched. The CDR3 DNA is TGTGCCAGCAGTCCTATAGCGGGAGGCCCCTCGGAGCAGTTCTTC. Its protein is CASSPIAGGPSEQFF.

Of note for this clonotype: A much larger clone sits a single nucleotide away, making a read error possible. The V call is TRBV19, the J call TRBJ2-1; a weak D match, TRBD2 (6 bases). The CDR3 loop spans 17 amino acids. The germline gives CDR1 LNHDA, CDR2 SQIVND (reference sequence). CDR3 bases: TGTGCCTGTAGTACTTCGGGACTCCCAGGGCTCTACAATGAGCAGTTCTTC. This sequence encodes CACSTSGLPGLYNEQFF.

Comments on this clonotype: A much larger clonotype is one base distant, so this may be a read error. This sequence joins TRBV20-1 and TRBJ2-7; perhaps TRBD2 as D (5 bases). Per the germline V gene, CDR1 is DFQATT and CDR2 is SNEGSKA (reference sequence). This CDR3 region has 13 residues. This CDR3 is CSTRDWMGYEQYF. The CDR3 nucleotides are TGCAGTACTAGAGATTGGATGGGGTACGAGCAGTACTTC.

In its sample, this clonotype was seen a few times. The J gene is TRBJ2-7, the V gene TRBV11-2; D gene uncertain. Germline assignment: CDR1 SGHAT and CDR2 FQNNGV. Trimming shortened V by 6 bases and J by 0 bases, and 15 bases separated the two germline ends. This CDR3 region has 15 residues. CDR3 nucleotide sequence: TGTGCCAGCAGTCTAAGCGACGTCAGCTCCTACGAGCAGTACTTC. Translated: CASSLSDVSSYEQYF.

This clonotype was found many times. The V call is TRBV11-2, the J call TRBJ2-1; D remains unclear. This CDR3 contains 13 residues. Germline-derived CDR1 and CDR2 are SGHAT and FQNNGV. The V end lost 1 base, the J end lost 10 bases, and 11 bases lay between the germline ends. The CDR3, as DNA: TGTGCCAGCAGCTTAGCGTTCCGTGTAGAGCAGTTCTTC. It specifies CASSLAFRVEQFF.

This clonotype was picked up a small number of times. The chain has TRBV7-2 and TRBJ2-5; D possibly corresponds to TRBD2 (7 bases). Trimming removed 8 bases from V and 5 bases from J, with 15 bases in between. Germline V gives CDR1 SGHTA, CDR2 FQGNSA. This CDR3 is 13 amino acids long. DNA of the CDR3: TGTGCCAGCCGGCCTGGGGGGGCGGAGACCCAGTACTTC. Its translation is CASRPGGAETQYF.

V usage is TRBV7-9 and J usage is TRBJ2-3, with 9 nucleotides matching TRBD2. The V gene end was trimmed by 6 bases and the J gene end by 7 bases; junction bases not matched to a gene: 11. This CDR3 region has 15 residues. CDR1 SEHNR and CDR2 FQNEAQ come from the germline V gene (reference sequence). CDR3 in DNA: TGTGCCAGCAGTTCGCTCGGACTAGCGTACTATACGCAGTATTTT. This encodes CASSSLGLAYYTQYF.

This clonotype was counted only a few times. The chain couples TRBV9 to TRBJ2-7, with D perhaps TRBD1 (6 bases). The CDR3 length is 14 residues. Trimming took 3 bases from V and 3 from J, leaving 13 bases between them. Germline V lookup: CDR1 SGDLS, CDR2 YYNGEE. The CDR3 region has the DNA TGTGCCAGCAGCGCAACCAACAGGGTCTACGAGCAGTACTTC. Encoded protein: CASSATNRVYEQYF.

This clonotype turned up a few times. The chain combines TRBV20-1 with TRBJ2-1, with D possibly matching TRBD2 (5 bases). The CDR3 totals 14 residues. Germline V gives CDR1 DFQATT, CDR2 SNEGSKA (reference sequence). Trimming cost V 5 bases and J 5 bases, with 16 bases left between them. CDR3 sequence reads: CSAPDWFANNEQFF. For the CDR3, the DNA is TGCAGTGCTCCGGACTGGTTTGCAAACAATGAGCAGTTCTTC.

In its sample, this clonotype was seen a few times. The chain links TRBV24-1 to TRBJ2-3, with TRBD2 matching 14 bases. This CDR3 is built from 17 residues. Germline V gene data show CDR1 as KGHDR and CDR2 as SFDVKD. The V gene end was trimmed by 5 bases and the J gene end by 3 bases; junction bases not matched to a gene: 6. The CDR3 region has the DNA TGTGCCACCAGTGGTTCCGGGACTAGCGGGAGAACAGATACGCAGTATTTT. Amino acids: CATSGSGTSGRTDTQYF.

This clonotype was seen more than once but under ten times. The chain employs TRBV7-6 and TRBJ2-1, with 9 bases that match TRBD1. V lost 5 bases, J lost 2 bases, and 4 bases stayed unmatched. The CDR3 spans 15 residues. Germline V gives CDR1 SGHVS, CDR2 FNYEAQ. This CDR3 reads CASSNRQGAYNEQFF. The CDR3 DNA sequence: TGTGCCAGCAGCAATAGACAGGGGGCCTACAATGAGCAGTTCTTC.

As DNA, the CDR3 is TGTGCCAGCGGGTGGGTTGTGAACACTGAAGCTTTCTTT. Translation gives CASGWVVNTEAFF. The rearrangement links TRBV2 to TRBJ1-1; D is undetermined. The germline V and J ends were trimmed by 8 bases and 0 bases, with 10 bases remaining between them. In germline, CDR1 is SNHLY, CDR2 FYNNEI. The CDR3 covers 13 residues. Drawing the rest from reference TRBV2 and TRBJ1-1, the complete variable domain is EPEVTQTPSHQVTQMGQEVILRCVPISNHLYFYWYRQILGQKVEFLVSFYNNEISEKSEIFDDQFSVERPDGSNFTLKIRSTKLEDSAMYFCASGWVVNTEAFFGQGTRLTVV.